These 21 T cell receptor beta chains originate from one sample sequenced in a study of shared clonotypes between healthy human individuals. TCRdb's copy holds only in-frame clones and misses some; the assay was immunoSEQ multiplex PCR. The table includes more than 1,200,000 clones, approximately 98.5% detected once. Sequences were obtained from naive CD4+ T cells sorted from blood. Subset described: CD45RA+ positively selected. Every receptor here comes from a man aged 30 to 45 in good health.

V and J are TRBV9 and TRBJ2-5, with 10 bases lining up with TRBD1. Germline trimming cut 0 bases from V and 4 bases from J; bases unmatched to any gene: 6. Germline assignment: CDR1 SGDLS and CDR2 YYNGEE. CDR3 length equals 16 residues. The CDR3 nucleotides are TGTGCCAGCAGCGTAGGAACCCGGGACAGGGGAGAGACCCAGTACTTC. The encoded protein is CASSVGTRDRGETQYF.

About this clone itself: Different DNA sequences within this sample yield the same CDR3. For the CDR3, the DNA is TGTGCCAGCAGCCCTAGGACTAGCGGGAGCTACGAGCAGTACTTC. It is translated as CASSPRTSGSYEQYF. This chain links TRBV9 with TRBJ2-7, with 13 bases aligning to TRBD2. The germline V gene has CDR1 SGDLS and CDR2 YYNGEE. The ends lost 4 bases at V and 3 bases at J; junction bases unmatched: 4. This CDR3 contains 15 residues. Looking up the rest from reference TRBV9 and TRBJ2-7 gives the full variable domain: DSGVTQTPKHLITATGQRVTLRCSPRSGDLSVYWYQQSLDQGLQFLIQYYNGEERAKGNILERFSAQQFPDLHSELNLSSLELGDSALYFCASSPRTSGSYEQYFGPGTRLTVT.

The CDR3 DNA reads TGTGCCAGCCGGAGGTTAGGGGGACCCCCTGCCAATGAGCAGTTCTTC. Translated, it gives CASRRLGGPPANEQFF. The chain joins TRBV11-2 to TRBJ2-1, with a possible D match to TRBD1 (6 bases). The CDR3 consists of 16 residues. The germline gives CDR1 SGHAT, CDR2 FQNNGV. Trimming cost V 8 bases and J 6 bases, with 23 bases left between them.

About this clone: Mismatch with germline at one junction end may stem from a read error. This chain connects TRBV4-1 to TRBJ2-5, with D uncertain. Germline V gene data show CDR1 as MGHRA and CDR2 as YSYEKL. The length of the CDR3 is 14 residues. CDR3 residues: CANSQDDLRAAQYF. The CDR3 DNA reads as TGCGCCAACAGCCAAGATGACCTCCGTGCGGCCCAGTACTTC.

This chain connects TRBV27 to TRBJ2-2; D possibly corresponds to TRBD2 (5 bases). The germline CDR1 and CDR2 sequences are MNHEY and SMNVEV (reference sequence). This CDR3 has 15 residues. V lost 5 bases, J lost 6 bases, and 16 bases lay in between. Here the CDR3 DNA reads TGTGCCAGCAGTCTGATTTTCGGGGATCCCGGGGAGCTGTTTTTT. This encodes CASSLIFGDPGELFF.

The CDR3 loop reads CASSPPGVQETQYF. CDR3 DNA: TGTGCCAGCTCACCGCCGGGGGTGCAAGAGACCCAGTACTTC. The chain uses TRBV18 and TRBJ2-5; D perhaps matches TRBD2 (6 bases). V lost 3 bases, J lost 2 bases, and 10 bases lay in between. The CDR3 extends over 14 amino acids. Germline V gives CDR1 KGHSH, CDR2 LQKENI.

The chain combines TRBV19 with TRBJ2-5; TRBD2 aligns across 10 bases. Germline trimming cut 3 bases from V and 0 bases from J; bases unmatched to any gene: 7. Germline V gene sequence: CDR1 LNHDA, CDR2 SQIVND (reference sequence). CDR3 length: 17 amino acids. In nucleotides, the CDR3 is TGTGCCAGTAGTATCGCCCTAGCGGGAGCATACCAAGAGACCCAGTACTTC. It specifies CASSIALAGAYQETQYF.

CDR3 in DNA: TGCGCCAGCAGCTCCGGGACAGCCGGGGAGCTGTTTTTT. It specifies CASSSGTAGELFF. The V gene is TRBV5-1, the J gene TRBJ2-2, with 7 bases identical to TRBD1. The length of the CDR3 is 13 residues. In germline, CDR1 is SGHRS, CDR2 YFSETQ. The ends lost 3 bases at V and 6 bases at J; junction bases unmatched: 2.

The chain links TRBV9 to TRBJ2-1; TRBD2 aligns across 11 bases. This CDR3 is built from 17 residues. Germline loops: CDR1 SGDLS, CDR2 YYNGEE. Trimming at V came to 4 bases and at J to 0 bases, leaving 6 bases not matched to a gene. CDR3 in DNA: TGTGCCAGCAGCTCAGGACTAGCGGGCAGCTCCTACAATGAGCAGTTCTTC. It encodes CASSSGLAGSSYNEQFF.

V gene TRBV9 combines with J gene TRBJ2-2, with 9 nucleotides matching TRBD1. Germline lookup yields CDR1 SGDLS and CDR2 YYNGEE. CDR3 length equals 18 residues. The V segment lost 0 bases and the J segment 6 bases; nucleotides outside the gene matches: 12. CDR3 in amino acids: CASSVEKGGTGLAGELFF. DNA of the CDR3: TGTGCCAGCAGCGTAGAGAAGGGAGGGACAGGGCTGGCCGGGGAGCTGTTTTTT.

This clone was seen only once. The V and J genes are TRBV7-2 and TRBJ2-7; D might be TRBD1 (6 bases). Per the germline V gene, CDR1 is SGHTA and CDR2 is FQGNSA. Deletions cut 1 base from V and 4 bases from J, with 8 bases between. This CDR3 contains 13 residues. This CDR3 reads CASSLGGQYEQYF. In DNA, the CDR3 is TGTGCCAGCAGCTTAGGTGGACAGTACGAGCAGTACTTC.

This chain joins TRBV4-1 and TRBJ2-3, with 9 bases that match TRBD1. Germline CDR1 is MGHRA and CDR2 is YSYEKL. The CDR3 is made up of 18 amino acids. V dropped 4 bases and J dropped 2; count of bases not matched to a gene: 13. CDR3 sequence (DNA): TGCGCCAGCAGCCCCCGGGACAGGGAGTTCTTATACACAGATACGCAGTATTTT. It is translated as CASSPRDREFLYTDTQYF.

CDR3: CASTRSMTGASYEQYF. As DNA, the CDR3 is TGTGCCAGCACCAGGTCAATGACAGGGGCTTCCTACGAGCAGTACTTC. V gene TRBV5-8 combines with J gene TRBJ2-7; 8 bases map to TRBD1. The germline V gene encodes CDR1 SGHTS and CDR2 YDEGEE. The CDR3 consists of 16 residues. V was pared by 6 bases and J by 1 base, with 12 bases of the junction left unmatched.

The chain links TRBV5-1 to TRBJ2-2; 7 bases are a match to TRBD1. Per the germline V gene, CDR1 is SGHRS and CDR2 is YFSETQ. The V gene end was trimmed by 4 bases and the J gene end by 3 bases; junction bases not matched to a gene: 12. The CDR3 extends over 17 amino acids. CDR3 in amino acids: CASSPRQGARDTGELFF. The CDR3 bases are TGCGCCAGCAGCCCGAGACAGGGCGCAAGGGACACCGGGGAGCTGTTTTTT.

This rearrangement joins TRBV7-2 to TRBJ2-2; D unclear. The germline V gene has CDR1 SGHTA and CDR2 FQGNSA. V gave up 3 bases and J gave up 2 bases, with 13 bases separating them. The length of the CDR3 is 16 residues. CDR3 in amino acids: CASSFRSSPNTGELFF. The CDR3 DNA reads TGTGCCAGCAGCTTTAGATCGAGTCCAAACACCGGGGAGCTGTTTTTT.

The CDR3 region has the DNA TGTGCCAGCAGCGTAGTTGGCGGGAGTGAGCAGTACTTC. It translates to CASSVVGGSEQYF. This chain links TRBV9 with TRBJ2-7, with 7 bases fitting TRBD2. The ends lost 0 bases at V and 7 bases at J; junction bases unmatched: 4. The CDR3 is 13 amino acids. Germline CDR1 SGDLS, CDR2 YYNGEE.

The chain uses TRBV5-1 and TRBJ2-5, with D unresolved. The V end was cut by 0 bases, the J end by 5 bases, with 11 bases between. The germline V gene encodes CDR1 SGHRS and CDR2 YFSETQ. The CDR3 has 14 residues. The CDR3 DNA reads TGCGCCAGCAGCTTGGGGGGATCGTTTGAGACCCAGTACTTC. Its protein product is CASSLGGSFETQYF.

The V gene is TRBV30, the J gene TRBJ2-2; unclear D gene. This CDR3 is 13 amino acids long. Germline loops: CDR1 GTSNPN, CDR2 SVGIG (reference sequence). Trimming cost V 0 bases and J 6 bases, with 8 bases left between them. The CDR3 loop reads CAWSVQSPGELFF. CDR3 coding DNA: TGTGCCTGGAGTGTACAGTCTCCCGGGGAGCTGTTTTTT.

V and J are TRBV6-1 and TRBJ2-7, with 7 positions matching TRBD2. Per the germline V gene, CDR1 is MNHNS and CDR2 is SASEGT. V gave up 1 base and J gave up 7 bases; unmatched junction bases: 7. This CDR3 is built from 14 residues. CDR3 region: CASSEVPSGREQYF. For the CDR3, the DNA is TGTGCCAGCAGTGAAGTACCGTCCGGGAGGGAGCAGTACTTC.

The CDR3 bases are TGTGCCAGCAGGAGCAGGAACACCGGGGAGCTGTTTTTT. This encodes CASRSRNTGELFF. V is TRBV6-4 and J is TRBJ2-2; unclear D gene. In germline, CDR1 is MRHNA, CDR2 SNTAGT. With 6 bases removed from V and 1 base from J, the gap between germline ends came to 6 bases. The CDR3 loop spans 13 amino acids.

The chain recombines TRBV10-3 with TRBJ2-1; tentative D call: TRBD1 (5 bases). Germline CDR1 ENHRY, CDR2 SYGVKD. Trimming cost V 5 bases and J 0 bases, with 8 bases left between them. This CDR3 has 14 amino acids. Written as DNA, the CDR3 is TGTGCCATCAGTCAGGGTAGCTCCTACAATGAGCAGTTCTTC. Protein sequence: CAISQGSSYNEQFF.